This is a list of T cell receptor beta chains from one sample in a study of T-cell reconstitution after alpha-beta-depleted transplantation in children. One entry per CDR3 protein, called by TCRdb with MiXCR from the PCR reads. The data hold hundreds of thousands of distinct CDR3 sequences, with roughly a tenth observed a single time. The specimen was PBMCs from the stem cell graft donor, collected from the stem cell graft. Receptor source: a human donor who donated a stem cell graft to a child with acute lymphoblastic leukemia. The CDR3 runs from the conserved cysteine through the conserved F or W. Fields, in order: V gene, clone size, J gene, D gene, CDR3 protein, CDR3 DNA. A D gene is named only where the DNA matches it firmly. Not all rows give a size; the values are once, few, many and, for expanded clones, a class.

TRBV5-1	few	TRBJ1-5	NA	CASSSAPGHDQPQHF	TGCGCCAGCAGCTCGGCGCCGGGACACGATCAGCCCCAGCATTTT
TRBV20-1	few	TRBJ2-3	NA	CSAADSQSSTDTQYF	TGCAGTGCTGCAGACAGTCAATCTAGCACAGATACGCAGTATTTT
TRBV5-1	NA	TRBJ1-6	NA	CASSWDGENSPLHF	TGCGCCAGCAGCTGGGACGGCGAGAATTCACCCCTCCACTTT
TRBV12-3/TRBV12-4	NA	TRBJ2-7	TRBD1	CASRGTGEVREQYF	TGTGCCAGCAGAGGGACAGGGGAGGTGCGGGAGCAGTACTTC
TRBV4-1	few	TRBJ2-3	NA	CASWDRPGLPSADTQYF	TGCGCCAGCTGGGATAGACCGGGACTCCCAAGCGCAGATACGCAGTATTTT
TRBV10-3	many	TRBJ1-1	NA	CAISENRVEDAEAFF	TGTGCCATCAGTGAGAACAGGGTTGAGGACGCTGAAGCTTTCTTT
TRBV5-8	NA	TRBJ1-2	TRBD1	CASSQDRFYGYTF	TGTGCCAGCAGCCAGGACAGGTTCTATGGCTACACCTTC
TRBV2	NA	TRBJ1-5	NA	CASTGYRVNQPQHF	TGTGCCAGCACGGGTTACAGGGTCAATCAGCCCCAGCATTTT
TRBV20-1	many	TRBJ2-1	TRBD2	CSGELVAGGEQFF	TGCAGTGGCGAATTGGTAGCGGGGGGTGAGCAGTTCTTC
TRBV6-1	NA	TRBJ2-5	NA	CASSEVESGTQYF	TGTGCCAGCAGTGAAGTTGAGAGTGGGACCCAGTACTTC
TRBV29-1	few	TRBJ1-5	NA	CSVGQGNQPQHF	TGCAGCGTTGGACAGGGCAATCAGCCCCAGCATTTT
TRBV6-1	few	TRBJ1-6	NA	CASIRSRSSYNSPLHF	TGTGCCAGCATTCGGTCGCGGAGCTCCTATAATTCACCCCTCCACTTT
TRBV5-1	NA	TRBJ2-1	TRBD2	CASSLVLAGGQGGNEQFF	TGCGCCAGCAGCTTGGTCCTAGCGGGGGGGCAAGGAGGCAATGAGCAGTTCTTC
TRBV7-2	few	TRBJ2-5	NA	CASSLGGDQYF	TGTGCCAGCAGCTTAGGGGGCGACCAGTACTTC
TRBV20-1	NA	TRBJ2-7	TRBD2	CSARGSSGGGSSYEQYF	TGCAGTGCTAGAGGCAGTAGCGGGGGGGGCTCGTCCTACGAGCAGTACTTC
TRBV4-1	few	TRBJ2-5	TRBD1	CASSQFTQRQGMRETQYF	TGCGCCAGCAGCCAATTTACCCAAAGACAGGGGATGAGAGAGACCCAGTACTTC
TRBV29-1	few	TRBJ2-7	TRBD1	CSVDPGTGAEQYF	TGCAGCGTCGACCCCGGGACAGGGGCCGAGCAGTACTTC
TRBV3-1	few	TRBJ1-5	NA	CASSQGKGLLQPQHF	TGTGCCAGCAGCCAAGGGAAGGGGTTGCTGCAGCCCCAGCATTTT
TRBV7-9	NA	TRBJ2-7	NA	CASSLLVPSNEQYF	TGTGCCAGCAGCTTATTAGTCCCATCTAACGAGCAGTACTTC
TRBV12-3/TRBV12-4	many	TRBJ1-1	TRBD1	CASTGGQFAEAFF	TGTGCCAGCACAGGGGGCCAGTTCGCTGAAGCTTTCTTT
TRBV3-1	NA	TRBJ1-6	NA	CASNTEGSPLHF	TGTGCCAGCAACACAGAGGGATCACCCCTCCACTTT
TRBV12-3/TRBV12-4	many	TRBJ1-1	NA	CASSLFGTGNTEAFF	TGTGCCAGCAGTTTATTTGGGACGGGGAACACTGAAGCTTTCTTT
TRBV30	NA	TRBJ2-3	NA	CAWTGGDTQYF	TGTGCCTGGACAGGGGGGGATACGCAGTATTTT
TRBV20-1	few	TRBJ2-5	TRBD2	CSARDHLRGGLKTQYF	TGCAGTGCTAGAGACCATCTGCGGGGGGGCTTGAAGACCCAGTACTTC